Sequencing of this T cell receptor beta chain was carried out in a study of blood T cell repertoires in COVID-19. CDR3 length equals 11 residues. Germline V gene lookup returns CDR1 MDHEN and CDR2 SYDVKM. Between the trimmed V and J ends, which lost 5 bases and 2 bases, there was a span of 4 bases. Original handling: Reference gene primer amplification in the assay estimated nucleated cell counts. TCRdb keeps only in-frame clones here, not all; method: immunoSEQ multiplex PCR. V and J calls and clone size are copied from that table; D and trimming were computed from the DNA. The sample holds about 270,000 clones, roughly nine tenths seen once. Individuals drawn from under 30 US areas were about 18 to 90 years old. Participants reported their clinical history, and cohort assignment relied on those reports.

The sample taken for sequencing was PBMCs or T cells enriched from blood (not recorded which). The chain has TRBV28 and TRBJ2-7, with unresolved D. This receptor was identified in a woman under 30 who had recovered from COVID-19. In DNA, the CDR3 is TGTGCCAGCAGTACAACCTACGAGCAGTACTTC. This codes for CASSTTYEQYF.